The 8 T cell receptor beta chains below all came from one sample that was sequenced in a study of regulatory T cells in long-lasting Graves disease. The authors built TCR beta libraries using iRepertoire HTBI primers and Arm-PCR of CDR3 regions. TCRdb itself ran the multiplex PCR reads through MiXCR, one entry per CDR3 protein. Here the sample spans 400,000 or so distinct CDR3 sequences, around 20% being singletons. As for time point: persistent/refractory GD, antithyroid drugs over 5 years with positive TRAb. The TCR library was made from RNA that had been extracted from PBMCs in TRIzol. Sequencing was performed on peripheral blood mononuclear cells (PBMCs), taken when the disease was refractory, from a patient treated with antithyroid drugs. All receptors come from a female donor with Graves disease.

This clonotype was recorded many times. The chain has TRBV27 and TRBJ2-7, with 8 bases identical to TRBD2. The germline gives CDR1 MNHEY, CDR2 SMNVEV (reference sequence). Germline trimming cut 5 bases from V and 5 bases from J; bases unmatched to any gene: 14. The CDR3 runs to 16 residues. The CDR3 spells CASSPYAAGVLNEQYF. CDR3 coding DNA: TGTGCCAGCAGTCCCTACGCAGCGGGAGTACTAAACGAGCAGTACTTC.

This clonotype was seen at least ten times. The rearrangement uses TRBV27 and TRBJ2-7; tentatively, D is TRBD2 (6 bases). Trimming removed 3 bases at V and 13 bases at J, with 16 bases between. Germline CDR1 and CDR2: MNHEY and SMNVEV (reference sequence). The CDR3 has 12 amino acids. CDR3 in amino acids: CASSFLLAGSYF. The CDR3 bases are TGTGCCAGCAGTTTTCTGTTGGCGGGAAGCTACTTC.

This chain uses TRBV20-1 with TRBJ2-7, with D unresolved. The V gene lost 0 bases and the J gene lost 0 bases, with 12 bases spanning the gap. CDR1 and CDR2 from the germline V gene are DFQATT and SNEGSKA (reference sequence). This CDR3 contains 15 residues. The CDR3 here is CSARDGPKNSYEQYF. CDR3 DNA: TGCAGTGCTAGAGATGGGCCTAAAAACTCCTACGAGCAGTACTTC.

The rearrangement links TRBV5-1 to TRBJ1-5, with TRBD1 matching 9 bases. The CDR3 is 15 residues long. CDR1 and CDR2 (germline): SGHRS, YFSETQ. V shed 2 bases, J shed 1 base, and the junction held 1 base outside the gene matches. CDR3 residues: CASSLQGASNQPQHF. As DNA, the CDR3 is TGCGCCAGCAGCTTACAGGGGGCGAGCAATCAGCCCCAGCATTTT.

This clonotype was counted a few times. The chain joins TRBV27 to TRBJ1-6, with TRBD1 matching over 9 bases. There are 16 residues in the CDR3. V trimming: 3 bases; J trimming: 4 bases; junction bases outside the gene matches: 4. The germline gives CDR1 MNHEY, CDR2 SMNVEV (reference sequence). The CDR3 loop reads CASSFLTGGYNSPLHF. The DNA of the CDR3 is TGTGCCAGCAGTTTCCTGACAGGGGGATATAATTCACCCCTCCACTTT.

The chain links TRBV5-1 to TRBJ2-7; D unresolved. Trimming removed 0 bases from V and 3 bases from J, with 7 bases in between. This CDR3 spans 13 amino acids. The germline V gene encodes CDR1 SGHRS and CDR2 YFSETQ. The DNA of the CDR3 is TGCGCCAGCAGCTTGGACACTCGCTACGAGCAGTACTTC. Translating it yields CASSLDTRYEQYF.

This clonotype was seen at least ten times. The chain employs TRBV28 and TRBJ1-3; D remains ambiguous. CDR3 length: 16 amino acids. V was pared by 7 bases and J by 4 bases, with 20 bases between. Germline assignment: CDR1 MDHEN and CDR2 SYDVKM. CDR3 bases: TGTGCCAGCACCTCCCCCAACAAAGCGCGGGGAAACACCATATATTTT. Translating it yields CASTSPNKARGNTIYF.

This clonotype was seen a handful of times. The V gene is TRBV7-3, the J gene TRBJ1-3, with D possibly being TRBD1 (5 bases). Germline CDR1 SGHTA, CDR2 FQGTGA. V lost 5 bases and J 3 bases, leaving 11 bases between the germline ends. The CDR3 totals 14 residues. This CDR3 reads CASSTGLVGNTIYF. CDR3 sequence (DNA): TGTGCCAGCAGCACAGGACTGGTTGGAAACACCATATATTTT. Variable domain in full (rest from reference TRBV7-3 and TRBJ1-3): GAGVSQTPSNKVTEKGKYVELRCDPISGHTALYWYRQSLGQGPEFLIYFQGTGAADDSGLPNDRFFAVRPEGSVSTLKIQRTERGDSAVYLCASSTGLVGNTIYFGEGSWLTVV.